A selection of T cell receptor beta chains follows, all from one sample in a study of CD8 T cells in ankylosing spondylitis. A single record per CDR3 protein comes from TCRdb applying MiXCR to the 5' RACE reads. The sample yields more than 300,000 distinct CDR3 sequences, roughly 8% seen once. The source material was blood, either unsorted or a sorted T cell fraction (not recorded which). These receptors came from a male donor with ankylosing spondylitis. The conserved cysteine and the conserved F or W are not part of the CDR3 here. Fields, in order: V gene, CDR3 length, CDR3 protein.

>TRBV25-1|11
ASSEGGRWPQH
>TRBV19|14
ASSANPQGGSYGYT
>TRBV6-5|14
ASSYHPGQGFNEQY
>TRBV7-8|13
ASSLDRGRNNEQF
>TRBV5-1|14
ASSLATSGNTGELF
>TRBV12-3/TRBV12-4|13
ASSMRGRFYDDYT
>TRBV4-1|12
ASSQGGEFEKLF
>TRBV29-1|11
SVVQGNNQPQH
>TRBV29-1|12
SEGTGFDYNEQF
>TRBV19|11
ASSIGSTDTQY
>TRBV7-9|13
ASRQGQGYYNEQF
>TRBV6-1|15
ASSSPQTRGDNSPLH
>TRBV29-1|13
SVDGGRGRIYEQY
>TRBV20-1|13
SARELVAGGHEQY
>TRBV6-6|11
ASSYHGENIQY
>TRBV7-9|10
ASSPWGYEQY
>TRBV12-3/TRBV12-4|13
ASSSGQGLYNEQF